The clone carrying this TCR beta chain was counted once. The data stem from a study of CD8 T cells in Susac syndrome. This CDR3 region has 16 residues. Germline V lookup: CDR1 MGHRA, CDR2 YSYEKL. V lost 0 bases and J 6 bases, leaving 16 bases between the germline ends. The authors reverse transcribed roughly 0.5 to 1 ug RNA with random hexamers. An immunoSEQ multiplex PCR amplified TCR beta CDR3 over 54 Vbeta and 13 Jbeta. TCRdb re-analysed the immunoSEQ multiplex PCR reads in MiXCR, keeping a single row per CDR3 protein. The sample lists about 210,000 distinct CDR3 sequences, about 95% occurring once. The authors negatively isolated CD8+ and CD4+ T cells and FACS-enriched TEMRA cells.

Sequenced input: CD4+ T cells from PBMCs. This chain connects TRBV4-1 to TRBJ2-3; D possibly corresponds to TRBD2 (6 bases). The TCR sequence derives from a human donor with multiple sclerosis. The CDR3 DNA sequence: TGCGCCAGCAGCCAAGAGTCGGTGGGAGGCTACGATACGCAGTATTTT. The encoded protein is CASSQESVGGYDTQYF.